This is a list of T cell receptor beta chains from one sample in a study of control samples from healthy donors and cancer patients. Here immunoSEQ multiplex PCR was the method, and the copy in TCRdb shows in-frame clones only, minus some. Among 64,000 or so clones listed, 92% were seen once. Sequencing input: PBMCs. The source is a man aged 35 to 55 with colorectal cancer. Each CDR3 is given with its conserved first and last residue.

J: TRBJ2-3; V: TRBV9; CDR3: CASSVVGLAGLSTDTQYF
J: TRBJ1-3; V: TRBV29-1; CDR3: CSVAPKSFSGNTIYF
J: TRBJ1-1; V: TRBV12-3/TRBV12-4; CDR3: CASSVGTGVHTFF
J: TRBJ2-5; V: TRBV7-7; CDR3: CASSRTGLETQYF
J: TRBJ2-5; V: TRBV6-2/TRBV6-3; CDR3: CASSLNWGLAGEDLQETQYF
J: TRBJ1-2; V: TRBV25-1; CDR3: CASSEEGPNYGYTF
J: TRBJ2-7; V: TRBV29-1; CDR3: CSVEDTRSSYEQYF
J: TRBJ1-1; V: TRBV5-4; CDR3: CASSSQGARGTEAFF
J: TRBJ2-5; V: TRBV3-1/TRBV3-2; CDR3: CASSQGLTLSGETQYF
J: TRBJ2-1; V: TRBV27; CDR3: CASSLGGPSYNEQFF
J: TRBJ2-7; V: TRBV3-1/TRBV3-2; CDR3: CASGLAGGYEQYF
J: TRBJ1-2; V: TRBV4-1; CDR3: CASSQGILGSNFYGYTF
J: TRBJ2-3; V: TRBV4-1; CDR3: CASSNRARTDTQYF
J: TRBJ1-4; V: TRBV5-1; CDR3: CASSLEGQRNEKLFF
J: TRBJ2-5; V: TRBV10-2; CDR3: CASSGKYPLAGGRETQYF
J: TRBJ2-7; V: TRBV5-6; CDR3: CASSPGLAVSYEQYF
J: TRBJ1-1; V: TRBV27; CDR3: CASTGGLGRMNTEAFF
J: TRBJ1-1; V: TRBV29-1; CDR3: CSVPGRVGTEAFF
J: TRBJ2-3; V: TRBV2; CDR3: CASREEGDTQYF
J: TRBJ1-5; V: TRBV6-1; CDR3: CASSEGSNQPQHF
J: TRBJ1-1; V: TRBV7-3; CDR3: CASSSPEAGGHEAFF
J: TRBJ1-6; V: TRBV5-1; CDR3: CASSWGGQGIDSPLHF
J: TRBJ2-3; V: TRBV5-4; CDR3: CASRAGGGTSTDTQYF
J: TRBJ2-3; V: TRBV9; CDR3: CASSVVGLAVTDTQYF
J: TRBJ2-5; V: TRBV15; CDR3: CATSRGLAQYF
J: TRBJ2-3; V: TRBV6-2/TRBV6-3; CDR3: CASSYRTDTQYF
J: TRBJ2-7; V: TRBV6-5; CDR3: CASSYLRYDEQYF
J: TRBJ1-1; V: TRBV18; CDR3: CASSLRPGTVGTEAFF
J: TRBJ2-5; V: TRBV5-1; CDR3: CASSLAGGGRQETQYF
J: TRBJ1-3; V: TRBV9; CDR3: CASSVAVAGTPSGNTIYF
J: TRBJ2-2; V: TRBV7-3; CDR3: CASSPIVGPGELFF
J: TRBJ1-3; V: TRBV7-2; CDR3: CASSLDRGPGNTIYF
J: TRBJ2-7; V: TRBV2; CDR3: CASHLGGQGREQYF
J: TRBJ2-7; V: TRBV6-1; CDR3: CASSEATGETYEQYF
J: TRBJ1-4; V: TRBV7-9; CDR3: CAVGPQGFSTNEKLFF